The rows below give T cell receptor beta chains drawn from one sample of a study of blood T cell repertoires in COVID-19. This table comes from immunoSEQ multiplex PCR, and its TCRdb copy is limited to in-frame clones, with some not included. The sample shows 200,000 to 250,000 clones, about nine tenths of them seen only once. Material: PBMCs or T cells enriched from blood (not recorded which). Receptor source: a young woman who had recovered from COVID-19. CDR3s include the opening cysteine and the closing phenylalanine or tryptophan. The D gene is left open where the match is weak. Clone size is not always given. Where it is, it says once, few, many or a class for expanded clones.

clone_size j_call v_call d_call cdr3_aa cdr3_nt
- TRBJ2-7 TRBV7-9 TRBD1 CASSPDRAYEQYF TGTGCCAGCAGCCCGGACAGGGCCTACGAGCAGTACTTC
- TRBJ1-4 TRBV7-2 - CASRIEVAEEKLFF TGTGCCAGCAGGATCGAGGTGGCCGAGGAAAAACTGTTTTTT
- TRBJ2-3 TRBV19 - CASSFRQLTDTQYF TGTGCCAGTAGTTTTCGACAACTCACAGATACGCAGTATTTT
- TRBJ1-2 TRBV27 - CASSFQGLGGYTF TGTGCCAGCAGTTTCCAGGGGCTGGGGGGCTACACCTTC
- TRBJ2-2 TRBV12-5 - CASLGSPGTGELFF TGTGCTAGTCTCGGATCTCCGGGGACCGGGGAGCTGTTTTTT
- TRBJ2-3 TRBV7-2 - CASSLGQGFADTQYF TGTGCCAGCAGCTTAGGTCAGGGTTTCGCAGATACGCAGTATTTT
- TRBJ1-5 TRBV30 - CAWSCGGGNQPQHF TGTGCCTGGAGCTGTGGGGGGGGCAATCAGCCCCAGCATTTT
- TRBJ1-1 TRBV19 TRBD1 CASRPGQGFLAFF TGTGCCAGTCGGCCGGGACAGGGGTTTTTGGCTTTCTTT
- TRBJ2-7 TRBV5-6 TRBD1 CASSKTGGFYEQYF TGTGCCAGCAGCAAAACAGGGGGCTTCTACGAGCAGTACTTC
- TRBJ1-1 TRBV6-5 - CASSYIAGTEAFF TGTGCCAGCAGTTACATAGCGGGGACTGAAGCTTTCTTT
- TRBJ1-5 TRBV19 - CASSIVIGAHQPQHF TGTGCCAGTAGTATAGTAATAGGGGCCCATCAGCCCCAGCATTTT
- TRBJ1-2 TRBV5-1 TRBD1 CASSTGQGVISNYGYTF TGCGCCAGCAGCACGGGACAGGGGGTAATCTCTAACTATGGCTACACCTTC
once TRBJ2-3 TRBV9 TRBD2 CASSTFPRASGGDTQYF TGTGCCAGCAGCACCTTCCCTAGGGCTAGCGGGGGAGATACGCAGTATTTT
- TRBJ2-7 TRBV27 TRBD1 CASSSNPGQGIYEQYF TGTGCCAGCAGTAGCAATCCGGGACAGGGGATATACGAGCAGTACTTC
- TRBJ1-2 TRBV4-1 TRBD1 CASSQWEGQGDGYTF TGCGCCAGCAGCCAATGGGAAGGACAGGGGGATGGCTACACCTTC
- TRBJ2-4 TRBV7-3 - CASSVGIGENIQYF TGTGCCAGCAGCGTCGGGATTGGGGAAAACATTCAGTACTTC
- TRBJ2-5 TRBV6-5 TRBD2 CASSPGLEKETQYF TGTGCCAGCAGCCCGGGACTAGAGAAAGAGACCCAGTACTTC
once TRBJ1-2 TRBV29-1 - CSVEEYFTQGSYGYTF TGCAGCGTTGAAGAATATTTCACGCAGGGTAGCTATGGCTACACCTTC
- TRBJ2-2 TRBV7-3 - CASSSAGTSGTGELFF TGTGCCAGCAGCTCGGCGGGTACTTCGGGGACCGGGGAGCTGTTTTTT
- TRBJ1-2 TRBV10-3 - CAISEPTGYLYYGYTF TGTGCCATCAGTGAGCCAACAGGGTACCTCTACTATGGCTACACCTTC
- TRBJ1-6 TRBV7-2 - CASSSQSTGVNSPLHF TGTGCCAGCAGCTCGCAATCAACCGGAGTTAATTCACCCCTCCACTTT
- TRBJ2-3 TRBV5-6 - CASSMTASTDTQYF TGTGCCAGCAGCATGACTGCTAGCACAGATACGCAGTATTTT